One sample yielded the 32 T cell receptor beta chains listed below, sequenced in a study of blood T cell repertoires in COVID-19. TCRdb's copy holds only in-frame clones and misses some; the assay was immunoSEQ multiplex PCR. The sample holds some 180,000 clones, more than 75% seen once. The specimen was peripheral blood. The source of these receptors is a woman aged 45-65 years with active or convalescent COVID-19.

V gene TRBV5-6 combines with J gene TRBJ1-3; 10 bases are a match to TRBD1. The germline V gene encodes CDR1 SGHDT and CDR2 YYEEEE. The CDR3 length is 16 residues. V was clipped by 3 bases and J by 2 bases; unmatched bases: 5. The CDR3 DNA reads TGTGCCAGCAGCTACCGGACAGGGGGGCCTGGAAACACCATATATTTT. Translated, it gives CASSYRTGGPGNTIYF.

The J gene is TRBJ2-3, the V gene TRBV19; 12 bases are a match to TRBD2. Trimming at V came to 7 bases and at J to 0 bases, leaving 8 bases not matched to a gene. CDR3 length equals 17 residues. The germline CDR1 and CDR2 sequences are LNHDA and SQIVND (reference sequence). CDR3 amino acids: CASTPGLAGTSTDTQYF. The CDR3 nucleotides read TGTGCCAGTACCCCCGGACTAGCGGGGACTAGCACAGATACGCAGTATTTT.

CDR3 in DNA: TGCGCCAGCAGCCAAATGGTCGGGACAGGGGTATATAGTAATGAAAAACTGTTTTTT. Encoded protein: CASSQMVGTGVYSNEKLFF. This chain uses TRBV4-3 with TRBJ1-4, with 10 bases matching TRBD1. CDR1 and CDR2 from the germline V gene are LGHNA and YSLEER. CDR3 size: 19 residues. Trimming cost V 2 bases and J 4 bases; bases outside gene matches: 13.

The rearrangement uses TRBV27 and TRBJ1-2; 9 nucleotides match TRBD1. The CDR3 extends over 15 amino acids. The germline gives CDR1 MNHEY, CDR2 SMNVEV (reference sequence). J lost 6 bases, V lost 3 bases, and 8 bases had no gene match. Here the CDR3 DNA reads TGTGCCAGCAGTTTCGGAGGGACAGGGATAAATGGCTACACCTTC. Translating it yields CASSFGGTGINGYTF.

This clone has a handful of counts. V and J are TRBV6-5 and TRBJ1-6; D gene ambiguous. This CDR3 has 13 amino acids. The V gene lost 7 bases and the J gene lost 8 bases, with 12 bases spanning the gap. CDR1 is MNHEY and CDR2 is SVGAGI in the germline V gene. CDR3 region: CASKSYEDSPLHF. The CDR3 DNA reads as TGTGCCAGCAAGAGTTACGAGGATTCACCCCTCCACTTT.

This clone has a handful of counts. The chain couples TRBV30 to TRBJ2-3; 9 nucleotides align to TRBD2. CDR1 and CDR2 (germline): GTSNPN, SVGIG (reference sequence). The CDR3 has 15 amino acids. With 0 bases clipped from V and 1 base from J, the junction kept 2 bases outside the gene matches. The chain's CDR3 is CAWSVKRGGTDTQYF. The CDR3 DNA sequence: TGTGCCTGGAGTGTAAAGCGGGGGGGCACAGATACGCAGTATTTT.

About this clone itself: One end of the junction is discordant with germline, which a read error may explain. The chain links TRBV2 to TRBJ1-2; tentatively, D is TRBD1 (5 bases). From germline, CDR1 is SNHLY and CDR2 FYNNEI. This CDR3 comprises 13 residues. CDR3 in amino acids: CASREDSNYGYTF. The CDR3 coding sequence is TGTGCCAGCAGGGAAGACAGTAACTATGGCTACACCTTC.

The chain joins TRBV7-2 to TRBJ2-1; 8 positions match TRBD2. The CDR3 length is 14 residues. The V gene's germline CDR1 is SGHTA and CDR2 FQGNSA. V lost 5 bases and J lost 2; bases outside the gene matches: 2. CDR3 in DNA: TGTGCCAGCAGCCCCGGGGGGGCCTACAATGAGCAGTTCTTC. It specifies CASSPGGAYNEQFF.

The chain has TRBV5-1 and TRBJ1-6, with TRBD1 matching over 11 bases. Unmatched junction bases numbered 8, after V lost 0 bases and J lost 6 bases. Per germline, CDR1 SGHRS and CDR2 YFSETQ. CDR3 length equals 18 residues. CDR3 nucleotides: TGCGCCAGCAGCTTGGAGCCCGGACAGGGGGCGAGTAATTCACCCCTCCACTTT. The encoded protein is CASSLEPGQGASNSPLHF.

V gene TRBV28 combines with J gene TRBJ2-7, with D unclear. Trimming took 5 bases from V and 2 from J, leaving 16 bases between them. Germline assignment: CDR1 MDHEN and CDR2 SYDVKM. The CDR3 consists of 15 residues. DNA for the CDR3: TGTGCCAGCAGTACGTCTATCACTACCCCCTACGAGCAGTACTTC. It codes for CASSTSITTPYEQYF.

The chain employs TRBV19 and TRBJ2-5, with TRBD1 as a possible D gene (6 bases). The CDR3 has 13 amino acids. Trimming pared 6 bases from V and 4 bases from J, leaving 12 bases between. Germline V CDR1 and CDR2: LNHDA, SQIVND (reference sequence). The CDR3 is CASSSNRVETQYF. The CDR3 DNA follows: TGTGCCAGTAGCAGCAACAGGGTAGAGACCCAGTACTTC.

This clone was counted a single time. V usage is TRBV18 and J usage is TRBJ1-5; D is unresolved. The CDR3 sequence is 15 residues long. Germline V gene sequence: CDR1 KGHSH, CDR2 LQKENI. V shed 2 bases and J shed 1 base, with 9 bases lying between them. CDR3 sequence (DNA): TGTGCCAGCTCACCAATGGAGGGAAGCAATCAGCCCCAGCATTTT. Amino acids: CASSPMEGSNQPQHF. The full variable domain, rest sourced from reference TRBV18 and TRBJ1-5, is NAGVMQNPRHLVRRRGQEARLRCSPMKGHSHVYWYRQLPEEGLKFMVYLQKENIIDESGMPKERFSAEFPKEGPSILRIQQVVRGDSAAYFCASSPMEGSNQPQHFGDGTRLSIL.

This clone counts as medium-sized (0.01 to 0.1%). CDR3 nucleotide sequence: TGCGCCAGCAGCCCCGGACTCCGGGGGGATGGCTACACCTTC. Protein: CASSPGLRGDGYTF. The chain recombines TRBV4-1 with TRBJ1-2; possible D gene TRBD1, 5 bases. The CDR3 contains 14 residues. V shed 4 bases and J shed 6 bases, with 15 bases lying between them. Germline values: CDR1 MGHRA, CDR2 YSYEKL.

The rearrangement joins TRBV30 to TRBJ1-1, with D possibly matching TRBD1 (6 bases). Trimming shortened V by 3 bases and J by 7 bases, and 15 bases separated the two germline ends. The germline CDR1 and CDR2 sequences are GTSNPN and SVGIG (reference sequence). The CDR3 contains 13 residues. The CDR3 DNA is TGTGCCTGGAGCGAAGCGGGGACACTTGAAGCTTTCTTT. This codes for CAWSEAGTLEAFF.

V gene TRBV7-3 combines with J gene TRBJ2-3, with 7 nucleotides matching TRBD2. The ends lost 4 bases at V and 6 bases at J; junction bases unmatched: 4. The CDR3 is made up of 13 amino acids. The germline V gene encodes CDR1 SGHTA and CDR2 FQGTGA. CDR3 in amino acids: CASSSAGGDTQYF. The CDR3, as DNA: TGTGCCAGCAGCTCCGCCGGGGGGGATACGCAGTATTTT.

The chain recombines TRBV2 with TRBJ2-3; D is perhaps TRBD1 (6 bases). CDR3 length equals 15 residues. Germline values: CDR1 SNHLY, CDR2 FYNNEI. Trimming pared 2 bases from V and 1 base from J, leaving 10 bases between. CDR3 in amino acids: CASSERWGRTDTQYF. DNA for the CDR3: TGTGCCAGCAGTGAAAGGTGGGGGCGCACAGATACGCAGTATTTT.

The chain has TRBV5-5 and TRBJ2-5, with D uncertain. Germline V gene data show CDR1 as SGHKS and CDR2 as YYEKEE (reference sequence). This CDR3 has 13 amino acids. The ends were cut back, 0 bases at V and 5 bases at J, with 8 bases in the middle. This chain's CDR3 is CASSLDSRETQYF. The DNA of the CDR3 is TGTGCCAGCAGCTTGGACAGCCGCGAGACCCAGTACTTC.

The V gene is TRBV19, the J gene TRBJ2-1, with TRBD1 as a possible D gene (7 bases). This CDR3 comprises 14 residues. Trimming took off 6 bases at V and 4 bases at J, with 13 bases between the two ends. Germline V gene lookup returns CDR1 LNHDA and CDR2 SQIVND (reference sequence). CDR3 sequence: CASRVRGDYNEQFF. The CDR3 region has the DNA TGTGCCAGTAGGGTCAGGGGGGATTACAATGAGCAGTTCTTC.

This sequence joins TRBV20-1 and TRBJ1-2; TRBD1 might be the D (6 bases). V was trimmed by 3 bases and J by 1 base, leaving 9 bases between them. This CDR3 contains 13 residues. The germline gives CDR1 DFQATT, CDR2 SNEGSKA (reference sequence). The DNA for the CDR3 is TGCAGTGCTAGTCACAGGGTTAACTATGGCTACACCTTC. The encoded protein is CSASHRVNYGYTF.

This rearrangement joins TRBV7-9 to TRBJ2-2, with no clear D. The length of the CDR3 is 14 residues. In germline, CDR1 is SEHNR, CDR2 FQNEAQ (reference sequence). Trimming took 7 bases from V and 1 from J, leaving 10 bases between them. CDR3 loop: CASTHTENTGELFF. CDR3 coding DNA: TGTGCCAGCACCCATACAGAGAACACCGGGGAGCTGTTTTTT.

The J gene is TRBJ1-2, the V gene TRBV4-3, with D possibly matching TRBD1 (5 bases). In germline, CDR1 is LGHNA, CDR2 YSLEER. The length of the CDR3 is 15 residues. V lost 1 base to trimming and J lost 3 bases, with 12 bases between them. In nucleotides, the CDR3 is TGCGCCAGCAGCCAAGTGGGACTCCGGGACTATGGCTACACCTTC. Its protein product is CASSQVGLRDYGYTF.

The CDR3 spells CASSPDRIQETQYF. The CDR3 coding sequence is TGTGCCAGCAGTCCGGACAGGATTCAAGAGACCCAGTACTTC. The chain recombines TRBV6-5 with TRBJ2-5, with TRBD1 identical over 7 bases. The germline CDR1 and CDR2 sequences are MNHEY and SVGAGI. The CDR3 consists of 14 residues. The V gene end was trimmed by 5 bases and the J gene end by 2 bases; junction bases not matched to a gene: 5.

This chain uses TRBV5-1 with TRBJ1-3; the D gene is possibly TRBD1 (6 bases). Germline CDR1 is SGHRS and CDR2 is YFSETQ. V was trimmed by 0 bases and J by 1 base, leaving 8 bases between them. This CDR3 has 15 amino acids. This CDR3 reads CASSLGGRSGNTIYF. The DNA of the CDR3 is TGCGCCAGCAGCTTGGGGGGGCGGTCTGGAAACACCATATATTTT.

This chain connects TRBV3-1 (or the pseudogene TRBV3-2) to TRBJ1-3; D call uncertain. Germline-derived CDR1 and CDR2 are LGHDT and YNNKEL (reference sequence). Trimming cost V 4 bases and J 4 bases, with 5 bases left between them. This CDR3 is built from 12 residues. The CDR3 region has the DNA TGTGCCAGCAGCCCTCCCGGAAACACCATATATTTT. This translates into CASSPPGNTIYF.

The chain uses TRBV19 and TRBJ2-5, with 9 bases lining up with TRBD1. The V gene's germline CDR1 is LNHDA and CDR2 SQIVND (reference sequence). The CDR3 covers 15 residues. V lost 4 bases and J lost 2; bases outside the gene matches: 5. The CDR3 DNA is TGTGCCAGTAGTACTTTCGGGACAGGGCAAGAGACCCAGTACTTC. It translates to CASSTFGTGQETQYF.

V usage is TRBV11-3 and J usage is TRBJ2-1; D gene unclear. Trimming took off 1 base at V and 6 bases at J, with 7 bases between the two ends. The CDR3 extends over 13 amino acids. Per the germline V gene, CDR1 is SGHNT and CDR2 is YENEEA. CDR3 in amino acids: CASSLGLSNEQFF. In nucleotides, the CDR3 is TGTGCCAGCAGCTTAGGACTCAGCAATGAGCAGTTCTTC.

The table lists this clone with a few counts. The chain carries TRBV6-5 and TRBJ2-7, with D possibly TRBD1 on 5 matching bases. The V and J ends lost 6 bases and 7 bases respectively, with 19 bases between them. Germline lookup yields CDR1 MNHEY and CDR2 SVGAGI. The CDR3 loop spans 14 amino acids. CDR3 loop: CASSPNRQSWEQYF. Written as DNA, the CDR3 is TGTGCCAGCAGCCCCAATCGACAGTCCTGGGAGCAGTACTTC.

The CDR3: CASSYSIGTHTGELFF. Here the CDR3 DNA reads TGTGCCAGCAGTTACTCGATCGGGACACACACCGGGGAGCTGTTTTTT. The chain has TRBV6-2 or TRBV6-3 and TRBJ2-2, with TRBD1 as a possible D gene (6 bases). The V gene lost 0 bases and the J gene lost 3 bases, with 11 bases spanning the gap. The CDR3 covers 16 residues. Germline CDR1 MNHEY, CDR2 SVGEGT.

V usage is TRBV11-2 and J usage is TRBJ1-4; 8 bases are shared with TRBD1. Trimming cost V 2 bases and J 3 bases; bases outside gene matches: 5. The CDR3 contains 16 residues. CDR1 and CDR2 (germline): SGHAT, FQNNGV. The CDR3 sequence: CASSLLTGVPNEKLFF. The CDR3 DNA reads TGTGCCAGCAGCTTATTGACAGGGGTACCTAATGAAAAACTGTTTTTT.

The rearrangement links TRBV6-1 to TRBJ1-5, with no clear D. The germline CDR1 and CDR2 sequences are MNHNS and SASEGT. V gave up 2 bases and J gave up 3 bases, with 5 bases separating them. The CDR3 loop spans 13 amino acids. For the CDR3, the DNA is TGTGCCAGCAGTGAAAAACACAATCAGCCCCAGCATTTT. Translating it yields CASSEKHNQPQHF.

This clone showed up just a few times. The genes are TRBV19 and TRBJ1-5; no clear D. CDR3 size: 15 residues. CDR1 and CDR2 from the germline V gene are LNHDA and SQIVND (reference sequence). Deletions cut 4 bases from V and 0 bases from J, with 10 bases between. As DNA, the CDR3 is TGTGCCAGTAGTAATAGACGGGATAGCAATCAGCCCCAGCATTTT. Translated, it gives CASSNRRDSNQPQHF.

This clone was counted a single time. CDR3 nucleotide sequence: TGTGCCGATCGACAGTTCCATTCCTACGAGCAGTACTTC. Its translation is CADRQFHSYEQYF. V is TRBV12-3 or TRBV12-4 and J is TRBJ2-7; possibly TRBD1 for D (5 bases). The CDR3 has 13 residues. Trimming pared 11 bases from V and 1 base from J, leaving 15 bases between.